These 10 T cell receptor beta chains were sequenced from one sample in a study of cytomegalovirus exposure and HLA in healthy donors. Both 60 Vbeta primers and 13 Jbeta primers went into the PCR. Generated by immunoSEQ multiplex PCR, the TCRdb table keeps only in-frame clones and is missing some. The table lists 150,000 to 200,000 clones, about 81% of them singletons. Sequencing used PBMCs. The receptors were sampled from a woman between 25 and 40 years old in good health and CMV-seronegative.

CDR3 bases: TGCGCCAGCAGCCTACAGGGGGCTTATAACACCGGGGAGCTGTTTTTT. Encoded protein: CASSLQGAYNTGELFF. The chain is built from TRBV4-3 and TRBJ2-2, with 9 bases identical to TRBD1. J gave up 2 bases and V 4 bases, and 5 bases lay outside the gene matches. There are 16 residues in the CDR3. CDR1 LGHNA and CDR2 YSLEER come from the germline V gene.

This clone was counted a few times. The chain carries TRBV4-3 and TRBJ2-3; 7 nucleotides align to TRBD2. From germline, CDR1 is LGHNA and CDR2 YSLEER. V was clipped by 0 bases and J by 4 bases; unmatched bases: 7. The CDR3 contains 16 residues. The CDR3 region is CASSQDRGSGADTQYF. CDR3 coding DNA: TGCGCCAGCAGCCAAGATCGCGGGAGCGGCGCAGATACGCAGTATTTT.

The chain uses TRBV9 and TRBJ2-1; no firm D call. Germline CDR1 SGDLS, CDR2 YYNGEE. The V gene lost 0 bases and the J gene lost 8 bases, with 15 bases spanning the gap. This CDR3 contains 15 residues. CDR3 protein: CASSVVSVVADEQFF. In DNA form, the CDR3 reads TGTGCCAGCAGCGTAGTTTCTGTGGTAGCCGATGAGCAGTTCTTC.

The chain has TRBV9 and TRBJ2-1; TRBD1 aligns across 7 bases. Germline V gene sequence: CDR1 SGDLS, CDR2 YYNGEE. The CDR3 consists of 18 residues. V lost 0 bases and J lost 9; bases outside the gene matches: 18. The CDR3 bases are TGTGCCAGCAGCGTAGATAACGGGAACAGGGGCCCTCGAAGTGAGCAGTTCTTC. Protein: CASSVDNGNRGPRSEQFF.

The CDR3 DNA reads TGTGCCAGCTCCCCAGATGGACAGGGAGTCGGAAAACTGTTTTTT. Translated: CASSPDGQGVGKLFF. The chain has TRBV18 and TRBJ1-4; 8 bases line up with TRBD1. With V trimmed by 6 bases and J by 10 bases, 13 bases remained unmatched. This CDR3 has 15 residues. Germline values: CDR1 KGHSH, CDR2 LQKENI.

The chain employs TRBV27 and TRBJ1-2, with D possibly TRBD1 on 5 matching bases. V lost 3 bases and J lost 6, with 11 bases in between. Germline values: CDR1 MNHEY, CDR2 SMNVEV (reference sequence). The CDR3 is 13 amino acids. CDR3 loop: CASSFRGTDGYTF. The CDR3 DNA reads as TGTGCCAGCAGTTTCCGGGGGACGGATGGCTACACCTTC.

The genes are TRBV9 and TRBJ2-1, with TRBD2 matching over 9 bases. Trimming removed 0 bases from V and 6 bases from J; junction bases left unmatched: 7. Germline V CDR1 and CDR2: SGDLS, YYNGEE. This CDR3 region has 16 residues. The CDR3 spells CASSVGASGVINEQFF. CDR3 DNA: TGTGCCAGCAGCGTAGGGGCTAGCGGGGTGATCAATGAGCAGTTCTTC.

The genes are TRBV2 and TRBJ1-3; D gene unclear. Deletions cut 4 bases from V and 2 bases from J, with 12 bases between. The CDR3 contains 15 residues. Per the germline V gene, CDR1 is SNHLY and CDR2 is FYNNEI. The CDR3 DNA reads as TGTGCCAGCAGTGTAGGACTGGCACCTGGAAACACCATATATTTT. Translation gives CASSVGLAPGNTIYF.

The CDR3 here is CASSEAATGGETQYF. The CDR3 coding sequence is TGTGCCAGCAGTGAAGCAGCCACAGGGGGAGAGACCCAGTACTTC. The chain links TRBV2 to TRBJ2-5; 8 nucleotides agree with TRBD1. V was pared by 0 bases and J by 4 bases, with 4 bases of the junction left unmatched. This CDR3 has 15 residues. CDR1 and CDR2 from the germline V gene are SNHLY and FYNNEI.

The chain recombines TRBV7-2 with TRBJ2-1; perhaps TRBD2 as D (5 bases). The CDR3 extends over 14 amino acids. V shed 5 bases and J shed 3 bases, with 11 bases lying between them. The germline gives CDR1 SGHTA, CDR2 FQGNSA. The DNA of the CDR3 is TGTGCCAGCAGCCCCGAGGGATTCTACAATGAGCAGTTCTTC. It is translated as CASSPEGFYNEQFF.